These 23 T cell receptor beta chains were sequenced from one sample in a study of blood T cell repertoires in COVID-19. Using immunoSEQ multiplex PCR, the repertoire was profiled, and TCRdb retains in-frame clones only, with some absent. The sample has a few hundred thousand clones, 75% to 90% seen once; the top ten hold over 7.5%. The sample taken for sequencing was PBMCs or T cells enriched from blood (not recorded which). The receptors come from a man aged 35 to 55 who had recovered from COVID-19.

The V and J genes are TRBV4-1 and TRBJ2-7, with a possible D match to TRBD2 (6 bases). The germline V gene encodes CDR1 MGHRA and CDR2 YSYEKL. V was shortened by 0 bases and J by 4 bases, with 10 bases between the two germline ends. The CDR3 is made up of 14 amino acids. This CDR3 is CASSQEASEYEQYF. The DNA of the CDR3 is TGCGCCAGCAGCCAAGAAGCTAGCGAATACGAGCAGTACTTC.

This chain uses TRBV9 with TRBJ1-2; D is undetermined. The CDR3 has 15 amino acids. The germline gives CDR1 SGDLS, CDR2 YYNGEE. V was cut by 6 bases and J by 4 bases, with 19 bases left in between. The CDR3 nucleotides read TGTGCCAGCACCCCTATGGAGGGTGGATTCTATGGCTACACCTTC. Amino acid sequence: CASTPMEGGFYGYTF.

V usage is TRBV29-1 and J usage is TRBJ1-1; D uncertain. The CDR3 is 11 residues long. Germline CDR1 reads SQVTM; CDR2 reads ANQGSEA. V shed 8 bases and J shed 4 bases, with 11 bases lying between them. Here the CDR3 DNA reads TGCAGCCAAACTTCCGGCACTGAAGCTTTCTTT. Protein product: CSQTSGTEAFF. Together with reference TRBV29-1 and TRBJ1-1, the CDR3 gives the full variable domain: SAVISQKPSRDICQRGTSLTIQCQVDSQVTMMFWYRQQPGQSLTLIATANQGSEATYESGFVIDKFPISRPNLTFSTLTVSNMSPEDSSIYLCSQTSGTEAFFGQGTRLTVV.

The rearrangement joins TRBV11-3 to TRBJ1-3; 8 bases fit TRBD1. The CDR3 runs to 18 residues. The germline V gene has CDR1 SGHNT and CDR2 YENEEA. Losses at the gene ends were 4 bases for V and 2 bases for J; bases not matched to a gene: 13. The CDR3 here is CASSSDKRTGIAGNTIYF. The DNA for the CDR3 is TGTGCCAGCAGCTCGGACAAAAGGACAGGGATCGCTGGAAACACCATATATTTT.

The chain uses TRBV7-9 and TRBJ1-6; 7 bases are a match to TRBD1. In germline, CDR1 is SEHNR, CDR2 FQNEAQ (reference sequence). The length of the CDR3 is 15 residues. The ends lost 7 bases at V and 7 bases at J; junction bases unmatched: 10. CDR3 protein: CASTKAGTDNSPLHF. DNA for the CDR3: TGTGCCAGCACCAAAGCCGGGACAGACAATTCACCCCTCCACTTT.

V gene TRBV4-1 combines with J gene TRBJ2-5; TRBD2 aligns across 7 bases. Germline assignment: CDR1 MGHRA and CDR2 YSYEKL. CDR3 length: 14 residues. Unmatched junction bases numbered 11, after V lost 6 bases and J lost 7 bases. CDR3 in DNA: TGCGCCAGCAGTCGAGCGGGCAGGGAGGGGACCCAGTACTTC. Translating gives CASSRAGREGTQYF.

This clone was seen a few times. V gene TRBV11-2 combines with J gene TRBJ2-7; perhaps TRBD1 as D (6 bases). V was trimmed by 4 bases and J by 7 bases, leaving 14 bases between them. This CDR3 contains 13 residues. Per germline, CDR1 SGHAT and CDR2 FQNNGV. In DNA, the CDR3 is TGTGCCAGCAGCTATCAGGGGATGGGAGAGCAGTACTTC. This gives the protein CASSYQGMGEQYF.

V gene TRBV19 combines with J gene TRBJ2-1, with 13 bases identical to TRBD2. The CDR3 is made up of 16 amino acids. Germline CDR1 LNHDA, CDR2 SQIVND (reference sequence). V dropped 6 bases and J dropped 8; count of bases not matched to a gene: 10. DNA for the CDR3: TGTGCCAGTAGACAAGCCACTAGCGGGGGGGAGGATGAGCAGTTCTTC. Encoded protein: CASRQATSGGEDEQFF.

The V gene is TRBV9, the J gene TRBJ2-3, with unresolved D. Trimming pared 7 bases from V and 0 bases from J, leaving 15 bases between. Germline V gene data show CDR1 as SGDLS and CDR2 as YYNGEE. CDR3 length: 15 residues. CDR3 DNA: TGTGCCAGCTCTCACCGGGTTTCTAGCACAGATACGCAGTATTTT. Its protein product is CASSHRVSSTDTQYF.

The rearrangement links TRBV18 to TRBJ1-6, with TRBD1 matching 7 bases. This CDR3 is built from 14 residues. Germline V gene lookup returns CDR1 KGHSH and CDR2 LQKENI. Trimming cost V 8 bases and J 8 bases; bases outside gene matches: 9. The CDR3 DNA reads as TGTGCCAGCCACCGAACAGGGGTGGATTCACCCCTCCACTTT. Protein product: CASHRTGVDSPLHF. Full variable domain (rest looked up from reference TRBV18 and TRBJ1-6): NAGVMQNPRHLVRRRGQEARLRCSPMKGHSHVYWYRQLPEEGLKFMVYLQKENIIDESGMPKERFSAEFPKEGPSILRIQQVVRGDSAAYFCASHRTGVDSPLHFGNGTRLTVT.

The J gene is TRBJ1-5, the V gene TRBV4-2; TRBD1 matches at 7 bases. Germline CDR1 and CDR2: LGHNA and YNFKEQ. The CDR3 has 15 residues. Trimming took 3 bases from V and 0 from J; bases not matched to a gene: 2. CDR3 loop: CASSHGTVSNQPQHF. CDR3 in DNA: TGTGCCAGCAGCCACGGGACAGTTAGCAATCAGCCCCAGCATTTT.

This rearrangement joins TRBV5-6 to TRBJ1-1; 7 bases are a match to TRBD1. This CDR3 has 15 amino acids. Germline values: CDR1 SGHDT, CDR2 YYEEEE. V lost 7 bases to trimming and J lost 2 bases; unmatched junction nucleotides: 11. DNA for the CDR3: TGTGCCAGCGGTCGACAGGGTAGGGGAAACACTGAAGCTTTCTTT. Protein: CASGRQGRGNTEAFF.

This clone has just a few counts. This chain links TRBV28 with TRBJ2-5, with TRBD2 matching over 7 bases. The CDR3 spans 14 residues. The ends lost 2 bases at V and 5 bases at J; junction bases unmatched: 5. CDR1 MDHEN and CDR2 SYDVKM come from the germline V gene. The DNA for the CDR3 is TGTGCCAGCAGTTTAGCGGGGGTGGGGGAGACCCAGTACTTC. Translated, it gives CASSLAGVGETQYF. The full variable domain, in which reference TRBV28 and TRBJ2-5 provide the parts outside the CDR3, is DVKVTQSSRYLVKRTGEKVFLECVQDMDHENMFWYRQDPGLGLRLIYFSYDVKMKEKGDIPEGYSVSREKKERFSLILESASTNQTSMYLCASSLAGVGETQYFGPGTRLLVL.

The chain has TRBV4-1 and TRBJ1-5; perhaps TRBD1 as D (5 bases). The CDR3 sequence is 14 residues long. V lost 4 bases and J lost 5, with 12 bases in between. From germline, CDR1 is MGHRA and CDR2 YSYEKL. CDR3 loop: CASSPLIGDQPQHF. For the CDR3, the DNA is TGCGCCAGCAGCCCCTTGATAGGGGATCAGCCCCAGCATTTT.

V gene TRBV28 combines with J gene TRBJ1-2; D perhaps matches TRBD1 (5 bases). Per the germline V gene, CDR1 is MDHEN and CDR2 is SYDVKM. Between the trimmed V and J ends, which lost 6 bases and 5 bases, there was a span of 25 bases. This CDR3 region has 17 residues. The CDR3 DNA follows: TGTGCCAGCAGCTCCCGGTCAGGGCCGACAGCCTCGTATGGCTACACCTTC. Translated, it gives CASSSRSGPTASYGYTF.

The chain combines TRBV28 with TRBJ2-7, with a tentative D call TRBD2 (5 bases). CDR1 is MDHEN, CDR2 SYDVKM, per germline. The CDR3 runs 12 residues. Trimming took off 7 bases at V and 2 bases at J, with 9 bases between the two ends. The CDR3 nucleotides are TGTGCCAGCACGGGAAACGCCTACGAGCAGTACTTC. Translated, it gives CASTGNAYEQYF.

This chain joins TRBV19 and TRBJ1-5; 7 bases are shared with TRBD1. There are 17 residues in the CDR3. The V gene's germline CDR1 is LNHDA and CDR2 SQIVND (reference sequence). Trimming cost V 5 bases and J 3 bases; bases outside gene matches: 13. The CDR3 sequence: CASSPAVGRGDNQPQHF. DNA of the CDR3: TGTGCCAGTAGTCCCGCGGTGGGCAGGGGGGACAATCAGCCCCAGCATTTT. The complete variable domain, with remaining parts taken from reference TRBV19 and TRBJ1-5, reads DGGITQSPKYLFRKEGQNVTLSCEQNLNHDAMYWYRQDPGQGLRLIYYSQIVNDFQKGDIAEGYSVSREKKESFPLTVTSAQKNPTAFYLCASSPAVGRGDNQPQHFGDGTRLSIL.

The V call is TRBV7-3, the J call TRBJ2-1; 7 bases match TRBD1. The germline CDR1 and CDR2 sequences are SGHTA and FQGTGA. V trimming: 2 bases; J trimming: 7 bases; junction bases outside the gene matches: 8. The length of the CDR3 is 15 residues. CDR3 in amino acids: CASSLGGQMANEQFF. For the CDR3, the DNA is TGTGCCAGCAGCTTAGGGGGACAGATGGCTAATGAGCAGTTCTTC.

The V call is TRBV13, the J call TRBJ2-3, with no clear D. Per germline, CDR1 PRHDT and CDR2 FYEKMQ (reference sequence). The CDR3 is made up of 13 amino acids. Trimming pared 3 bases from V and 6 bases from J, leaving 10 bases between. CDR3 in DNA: TGTGCCAGCAGCTTTTCTTTGTCCGATACGCAGTATTTT. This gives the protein CASSFSLSDTQYF. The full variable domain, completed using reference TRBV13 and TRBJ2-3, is AAGVIQSPRHLIKEKRETATLKCYPIPRHDTVYWYQQGPGQDPQFLISFYEKMQSDKGSIPDRFSAQQFSDYHSELNMSSLELGDSALYFCASSFSLSDTQYFGPGTRLTVL.

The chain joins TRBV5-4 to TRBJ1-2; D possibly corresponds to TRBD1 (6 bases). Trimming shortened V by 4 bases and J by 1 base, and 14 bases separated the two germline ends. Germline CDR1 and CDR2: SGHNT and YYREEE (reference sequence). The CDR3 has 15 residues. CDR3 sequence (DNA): TGTGCCAGCAGCGTAGACCCGGGACATAACTATGGCTACACCTTC. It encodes CASSVDPGHNYGYTF.

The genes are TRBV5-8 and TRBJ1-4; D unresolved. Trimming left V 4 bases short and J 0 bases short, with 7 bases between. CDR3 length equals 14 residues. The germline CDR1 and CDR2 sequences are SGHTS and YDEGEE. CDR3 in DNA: TGTGCCAGCAGCCCCGGGGCAACTAATGAAAAACTGTTTTTT. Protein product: CASSPGATNEKLFF.

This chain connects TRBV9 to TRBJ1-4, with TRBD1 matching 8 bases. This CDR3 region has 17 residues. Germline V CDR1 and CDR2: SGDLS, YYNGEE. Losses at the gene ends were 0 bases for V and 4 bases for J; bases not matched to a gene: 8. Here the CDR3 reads CASSVAGTGILNEKLFF. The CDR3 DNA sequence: TGTGCCAGCAGCGTAGCCGGGACAGGAATCCTTAATGAAAAACTGTTTTTT.

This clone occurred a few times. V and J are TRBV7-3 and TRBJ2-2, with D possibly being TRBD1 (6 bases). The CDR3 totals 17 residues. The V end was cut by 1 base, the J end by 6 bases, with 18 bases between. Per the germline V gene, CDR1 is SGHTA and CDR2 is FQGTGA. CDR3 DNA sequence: TGTGCCAGCAGCTTAAGATCCGGGACACCGGGCGCCGGGGAGCTGTTTTTT. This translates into CASSLRSGTPGAGELFF.